What follows is one T cell receptor (beta chain) and its context. As yet, its antigen is unknown. This entry comes from a study of T-cell memory formation after mild COVID-19. About the study: Most TCR clusters belonged to a single donor. Study-level results: Chiefly within CM and EM were the contracting CD4+ clones; CD8+ ones were within EMRA. Later expanders leaned CD4+, whereas clones that contracted between day 15 and 85 were balanced CD4/CD8. Day 37-peaking second-wave clones had unconfirmed SARS-CoV-2 specificity.

Via MiXCR, TCRdb re-called the 5' RACE reads, giving one row per CDR3 protein. The sample records hundreds of thousands of distinct CDR3 sequences, more than 20% being singletons. The CDR3 totals 14 residues. With 1 base removed from V and 8 bases from J, the gap between germline ends came to 9 bases. In germline, CDR1 is SGHTA, CDR2 FQGTGA. The clonotype was recovered from a man aged 18 to 29 who had mild COVID-19 (a few samples of this study predate the infection). Cell type and time point are not known. The V gene is TRBV7-3, the J gene TRBJ1-6; D gene ambiguous. Sample: PBMCs or a T cell subset sorted from them (not recorded which). The CDR3 sequence: CASSLKGSDSPLHF. Written as DNA, the CDR3 is TGTGCCAGCAGCTTAAAGGGTAGTGATTCACCCCTCCACTTT.